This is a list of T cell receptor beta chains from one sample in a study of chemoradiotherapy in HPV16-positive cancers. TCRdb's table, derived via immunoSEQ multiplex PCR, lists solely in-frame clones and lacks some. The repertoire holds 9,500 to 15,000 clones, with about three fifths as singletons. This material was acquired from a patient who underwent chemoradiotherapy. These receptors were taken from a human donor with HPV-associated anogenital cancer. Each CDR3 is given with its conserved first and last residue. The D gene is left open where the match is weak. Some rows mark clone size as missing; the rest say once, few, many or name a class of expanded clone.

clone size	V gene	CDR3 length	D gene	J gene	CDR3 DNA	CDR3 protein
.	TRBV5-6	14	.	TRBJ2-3	TGTGCCAGCAGCTTGCTCCCTGGGGGAGATACGCAGTATTTT	CASSLLPGGDTQYF
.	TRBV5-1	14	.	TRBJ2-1	TGCGCCAGCAGCTTGCCCTCTAGAGACAATGAGCAGTTCTTC	CASSLPSRDNEQFF
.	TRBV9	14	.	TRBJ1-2	TGTGCCAGCAGCGTAGGGTCCCAGGGCTATGGCTACACCTTC	CASSVGSQGYGYTF
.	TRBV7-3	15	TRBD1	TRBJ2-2	TGTGCCAGCAGCTTAACCCGGACAGGGAACGGGGAGCTGTTTTTT	CASSLTRTGNGELFF
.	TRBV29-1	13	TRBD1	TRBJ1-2	TGCAGCGTTCCATTGACAGGGGACTATGGCTACACCTTC	CSVPLTGDYGYTF
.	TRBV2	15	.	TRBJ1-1	TGTGCCAGCAGTGTGCACAGCCCTGAGGACACTGAAGCTTTCTTT	CASSVHSPEDTEAFF
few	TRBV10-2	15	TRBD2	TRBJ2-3	TGCGCCAGCAGTGACACTAGCGGTGGCACAGATACGCAGTATTTT	CASSDTSGGTDTQYF
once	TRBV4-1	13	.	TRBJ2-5	TGCGCCAGCAGCCAGCTTATAGGAGAGACCCAGTACTTC	CASSQLIGETQYF
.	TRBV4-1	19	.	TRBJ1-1	TGCGCCAGCAGCCAAACCAGTGGGACTCCCCTGAGGGTGAACACTGAAGCTTTCTTT	CASSQTSGTPLRVNTEAFF
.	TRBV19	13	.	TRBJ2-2	TGTGCCAGTAGGAGGCCGAACACCGGGGAGCTGTTTTTT	CASRRPNTGELFF
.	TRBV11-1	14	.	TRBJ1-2	TGTGCCAGCAGCTCCGCGGGGGGGAACTATGGCTACACCTTC	CASSSAGGNYGYTF
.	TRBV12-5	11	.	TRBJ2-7	TGTGCTAGTGGTTCCCCTCGGGGGGCTTACTTC	CASGSPRGAYF
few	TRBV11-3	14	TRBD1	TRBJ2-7	TGTGCCAGCAGCTTAATGGACAGGGAGTACGAGCAGTACTTC	CASSLMDREYEQYF
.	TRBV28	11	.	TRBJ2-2	TGTGCCAGCACCAACTCCGGGGAGCTGTTTTTT	CASTNSGELFF
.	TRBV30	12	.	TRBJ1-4	TGTGCCTGGAGTGTACCTGGGGGAAAACTGTTTTTT	CAWSVPGGKLFF
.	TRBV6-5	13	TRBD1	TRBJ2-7	TGTGCCAGCAGCCAGACAGGGGGCTACGAGCAGTACTTC	CASSQTGGYEQYF
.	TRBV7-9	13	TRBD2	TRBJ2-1	TGTGCCAGCAGGGTGGGGGGGGACAATGAGCAGTTCTTC	CASRVGGDNEQFF
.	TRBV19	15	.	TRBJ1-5	TGTGCCAGTACCAAAGAGGGGGGTAAGAATCAGCCCCAGCATTTT	CASTKEGGKNQPQHF
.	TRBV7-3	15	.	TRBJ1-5	TGTGCCAGCAGCCCCCCAGGGACGAGCAATCAGCCCCAGCATTTT	CASSPPGTSNQPQHF
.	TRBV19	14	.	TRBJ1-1	TGTGCCAGTAGTCGACAGAAAATGAACACTGAAGCTTTCTTT	CASSRQKMNTEAFF
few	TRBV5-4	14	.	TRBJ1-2	TGTGCCAGCAGCTTGGATGGGTCGCAGTATGGCTACACCTTC	CASSLDGSQYGYTF
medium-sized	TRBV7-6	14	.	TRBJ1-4	TGTGCCAGCAGCTTAGAACAGGGTGTCGGAAAACTGTTTTTT	CASSLEQGVGKLFF
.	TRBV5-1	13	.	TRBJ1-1	TGCGCCAGCAGCTTGTCCGGGGAAACTGAAGCTTTCTTT	CASSLSGETEAFF
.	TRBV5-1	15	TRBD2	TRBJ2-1	TGCGCCAGCAGCTTTAGCGGGGGCGATAACAATGAGCAGTTCTTC	CASSFSGGDNNEQFF
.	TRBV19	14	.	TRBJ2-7	TGTGCCAGTAGTATTACGGCGGGGGCTCCCGAGCAGTACTTC	CASSITAGAPEQYF
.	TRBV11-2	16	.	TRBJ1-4	TGTGCCAGCAGCTTAGTATTTGGGACGAATAATGAAAAACTGTTTTTT	CASSLVFGTNNEKLFF
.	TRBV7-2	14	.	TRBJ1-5	TGTGCCAGCAGCGCTGGTTGGGGGAATCAGCCCCAGCATTTT	CASSAGWGNQPQHF
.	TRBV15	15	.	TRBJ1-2	TGTGCCACCAGCAGAGAGACCAATGCTAACTATGGCTACACCTTC	CATSRETNANYGYTF
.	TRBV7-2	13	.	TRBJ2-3	TGTGCGAACCGACGTTCGGGCACAGATACGCAGTATTTT	CANRRSGTDTQYF
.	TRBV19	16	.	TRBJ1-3	TGTGCCAGTAGTTTGGGGGGAAGGAGCTCTGGAAACACCATATATTTT	CASSLGGRSSGNTIYF
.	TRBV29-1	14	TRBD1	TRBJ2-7	TGCAGCGTGGGACAGGGGGGGACGTCCTACGAGCAGTACTTC	CSVGQGGTSYEQYF
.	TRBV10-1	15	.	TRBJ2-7	TGCGCCAGCAGTGAAGGCGCAGAACCAAACTACGAGCAGTACTTC	CASSEGAEPNYEQYF
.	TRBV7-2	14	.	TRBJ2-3	TGTGCCAGCAGCTTGCCCGGGTGGCAGCGGGCGCAGTATTTT	CASSLPGWQRAQYF
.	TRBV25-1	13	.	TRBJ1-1	TGTGCCAGCAGTGAAACAAAGAACACTGAAGCTTTCTTT	CASSETKNTEAFF
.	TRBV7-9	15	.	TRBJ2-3	TGTGCCAGCAGCTTAGTTACGGGGGCGGGAGATACGCAGTATTTT	CASSLVTGAGDTQYF
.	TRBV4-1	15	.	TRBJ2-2	TGCGCCAGCAGCCAAGCTTCTCGCAGGACCGGGGAGCTGTTTTTT	CASSQASRRTGELFF
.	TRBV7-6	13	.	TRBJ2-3	TGTGCCAGCAGCTTAGACCCTCCCCATACGCAGTATTTT	CASSLDPPHTQYF
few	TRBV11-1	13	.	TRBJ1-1	TGTGCCAGCAGCGCCCCAGGGGTCACTGAAGCTTTCTTT	CASSAPGVTEAFF
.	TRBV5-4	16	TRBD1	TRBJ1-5	TGTGCCAGCAGCATGGACAGGGGGTCAGGCAATCAGCCCCAGCATTTT	CASSMDRGSGNQPQHF
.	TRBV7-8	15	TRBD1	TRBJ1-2	TGTGCCAGCAGCCCCTCTGACAGGGTGGTTATCGGCTACACCTTC	CASSPSDRVVIGYTF
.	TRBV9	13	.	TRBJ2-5	TGTGCCAGCAGCGTAGGAGTGGGAGAGACCCAGTACTTC	CASSVGVGETQYF
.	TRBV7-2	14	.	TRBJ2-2	TGTGCCAGCATCATAACCCCCGGGTACGGGGAGCTGTTTTTT	CASIITPGYGELFF
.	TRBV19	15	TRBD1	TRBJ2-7	TGTGCCAGTAGCCCTTCGTCAGGGGGCTCCTACGAGCAGTACTTC	CASSPSSGGSYEQYF
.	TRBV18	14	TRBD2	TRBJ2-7	TGTGCCAGCTCCCCTAGCGGAAGCTTCTACGAGCAGTACTTC	CASSPSGSFYEQYF
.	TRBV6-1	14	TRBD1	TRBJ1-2	TGTGCCAGCAGTGCCACCAGGGGGCAGCGAGGCTACACCTTC	CASSATRGQRGYTF
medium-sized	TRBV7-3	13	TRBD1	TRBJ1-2	TGTGCCAGCAGCTTAAGCCAGGGGGCGGCCCTTACCTTC	CASSLSQGAALTF
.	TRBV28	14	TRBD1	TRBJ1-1	TGTGCCAGCAGTTTACCCAGACAGGGCACTGAAGCTTTCTTT	CASSLPRQGTEAFF
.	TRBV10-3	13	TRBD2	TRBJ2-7	TGTGCCATCCGAGGTGGGGGGGAGGGCGAGCAGTACTTC	CAIRGGGEGEQYF
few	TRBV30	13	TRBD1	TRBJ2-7	TGTGCCTGGAGAGTACAGGGGTCCTACGAGCAGTACTTC	CAWRVQGSYEQYF